This T cell receptor (beta chain) was retrieved from a study of molecular identifiers for immune sequencing clone quantification. General study findings and limits: Effector cells had over 98% of their molecules in clones above 20 RNA copies, while naive cells had under 1%.

This CDR3 contains 15 residues. Germline values: CDR1 LNHDA, CDR2 SQIVND (reference sequence). Trimming removed 1 base at V and 3 bases at J, with 12 bases between. As previously described, bulk TCR libraries were made using listed TCR primers. One entry per CDR3 protein, called by TCRdb with MiXCR from the PCR reads. The data contain about 640,000 distinct CDR3 sequences, just under 20% of them singletons. The authors gated naive CD8 T cells as CD8+CD4-CCR7+CD45RA+ for sorting. This clonotype has more than one count but fewer than ten. Its specificity is not known. This sequence originates from a human donor in good health. Some libraries in this study had Jurkat cell RNA spiked in. The V and J genes are TRBV19 and TRBJ1-1, with no clear D. Sequencing input: naive CD8+ T cells from blood, with Jurkat cell RNA spiked in. Subset denoted: FACS-sorted CD8+CD4-CCR7+CD45RA+ naive T cells. The CDR3, as DNA: TGTGCCAGTAGTATAGTAGAAGGGAGGGACACTGAAGCTTTCTTT. Encoded protein: CASSIVEGRDTEAFF.